The rows below give T cell receptor beta chains drawn from one sample of a study of cytomegalovirus exposure and HLA in healthy donors. Profiled with immunoSEQ multiplex PCR; TCRdb holds only in-frame clones, not every one. The sample yields some 170,000 clones, around four fifths seen once. Specimen: PBMCs. The receptors here all came from a woman aged 55-70 years in good health and CMV-seropositive. Each CDR3 is given with its conserved first and last residue. The order of the fields is CDR3 DNA, CDR3 protein, D gene, J gene, clone size, CDR3 length, V gene. A D gene is named only where the DNA matches it firmly. Some rows have no size entry. The others give once, few or many, or a class for an expanded clone.

CDR3nt: TGTGCCTGGAGCCCAGATGCGGGTAACATTCAGTACTTC
CDR3aa: CAWSPDAGNIQYF
d_gene: -
j_gene: TRBJ2-4
abundance: -
len: 13
v_gene: TRBV30

CDR3nt: TGTGCCAGCAGCTCTGGTACAGGGGGCGCAGCTGGGGCCAACGGCCTGACTTTC
CDR3aa: CASSSGTGGAAGANGLTF
d_gene: TRBD1
j_gene: TRBJ2-6
abundance: -
len: 18
v_gene: TRBV28

CDR3nt: TGTGCCAGCAGTTTCCCTTCGGGACTAGCGGGAGGTATCGGGCCCGGGGAGCTGTTTTTT
CDR3aa: CASSFPSGLAGGIGPGELFF
d_gene: TRBD2
j_gene: TRBJ2-2
abundance: -
len: 20
v_gene: TRBV27

CDR3nt: TGTGCCAGTCACGGTCAGGGCCTTGGTGGGGCCAACGGCCTGACTTTC
CDR3aa: CASHGQGLGGANGLTF
d_gene: -
j_gene: TRBJ2-6
abundance: -
len: 16
v_gene: TRBV18

CDR3nt: TGTGCCTGGTCCTCTACCGGGACTGAAGCTTTCTTT
CDR3aa: CAWSSTGTEAFF
d_gene: -
j_gene: TRBJ1-1
abundance: -
len: 12
v_gene: TRBV30

CDR3nt: TGTGCCAGCAGCTTAAACCGGGGGGACAATGAGCAGTTCTTC
CDR3aa: CASSLNRGDNEQFF
d_gene: TRBD2
j_gene: TRBJ2-1
abundance: -
len: 14
v_gene: TRBV7-3

CDR3nt: TGTGCCCCTCGGGGACAGGGCTTTCATAGCAATCAGCCCCAGCATTTT
CDR3aa: CAPRGQGFHSNQPQHF
d_gene: TRBD1
j_gene: TRBJ1-5
abundance: -
len: 16
v_gene: TRBV19

CDR3nt: TGTGCCAGCGGACAGGGGGCGCTGGATGAAAAACTGTTTTTT
CDR3aa: CASGQGALDEKLFF
d_gene: TRBD1
j_gene: TRBJ1-4
abundance: -
len: 14
v_gene: TRBV6-6

CDR3nt: TGTGCCAGCAGTTACTCAGAAGCTCTAGATACGCAGTATTTT
CDR3aa: CASSYSEALDTQYF
d_gene: -
j_gene: TRBJ2-3
abundance: few
len: 14
v_gene: TRBV6-5

CDR3nt: TGTGCCTGGAGTCATCCTAGGACAGGGAAGAACACTGAAGCTTTCTTT
CDR3aa: CAWSHPRTGKNTEAFF
d_gene: TRBD1
j_gene: TRBJ1-1
abundance: -
len: 16
v_gene: TRBV30

CDR3nt: TGTGCCAGCAGCGTACCAGCGGGAGGGCCGAATGAGCAGTTCTTC
CDR3aa: CASSVPAGGPNEQFF
d_gene: TRBD2
j_gene: TRBJ2-1
abundance: once
len: 15
v_gene: TRBV9

CDR3nt: TGTGCCAGCAGTTTGTGGGGGAAGGGGGATAGCACAGATACGCAGTATTTT
CDR3aa: CASSLWGKGDSTDTQYF
d_gene: -
j_gene: TRBJ2-3
abundance: -
len: 17
v_gene: TRBV27

CDR3nt: TGTGCCAGCAGCAAAGGGTCAGCGGGCCTTGAGCAGTTCTTC
CDR3aa: CASSKGSAGLEQFF
d_gene: -
j_gene: TRBJ2-1
abundance: -
len: 14
v_gene: TRBV21-1

CDR3nt: TGTGCCAGCAGTGATTACGGGGAGCGGGAGTCTCGACAGAAGCTGTTTTTT
CDR3aa: CASSDYGERESRQKLFF
d_gene: TRBD2
j_gene: TRBJ2-2
abundance: -
len: 17
v_gene: TRBV25-1

CDR3nt: TGTGCCAGCAGCTTCGGACTCCAAGAGACCCAGTACTTC
CDR3aa: CASSFGLQETQYF
d_gene: -
j_gene: TRBJ2-5
abundance: few
len: 13
v_gene: TRBV7-3

CDR3nt: TGCGCCAGCAGTCAATGGACGGGGATTGACGAGACCCAGTACTTC
CDR3aa: CASSQWTGIDETQYF
d_gene: -
j_gene: TRBJ2-5
abundance: -
len: 15
v_gene: TRBV23-1

CDR3nt: TGCGCCAGCATATCTACGACAGGGGCAAGTGGCTACACCTTC
CDR3aa: CASISTTGASGYTF
d_gene: TRBD1
j_gene: TRBJ1-2
abundance: -
len: 14
v_gene: TRBV10-2

CDR3nt: TGTGCCAGCAGCCCGGCGGCACAAGAGACCCAGTACTTC
CDR3aa: CASSPAAQETQYF
d_gene: -
j_gene: TRBJ2-5
abundance: -
len: 13
v_gene: TRBV11-2

CDR3nt: TGTGCCAGCAGTGATAGCGGGGGGGCCGTTGAGACCCAGTACTTC
CDR3aa: CASSDSGGAVETQYF
d_gene: TRBD2
j_gene: TRBJ2-5
abundance: few
len: 15
v_gene: TRBV2

CDR3nt: TGTGCCAGCAGTCCCCCGGACAACTTATATCAGCCCCAGCATTTT
CDR3aa: CASSPPDNLYQPQHF
d_gene: -
j_gene: TRBJ1-5
abundance: -
len: 15
v_gene: TRBV28

CDR3nt: TGTGCCACCAGCAGAGATCCTAACAGCTACAATGAGCAGTTCTTC
CDR3aa: CATSRDPNSYNEQFF
d_gene: -
j_gene: TRBJ2-1
abundance: -
len: 15
v_gene: TRBV15

CDR3nt: TGTGCCTGGAGGAGGACAGGGGTATATGGCTACACCTTC
CDR3aa: CAWRRTGVYGYTF
d_gene: TRBD1
j_gene: TRBJ1-2
abundance: -
len: 13
v_gene: TRBV30

CDR3nt: TGCGCCAGCAGCCAAGATTGGGGGGTAGCAAGCTATGGCTACACCTTC
CDR3aa: CASSQDWGVASYGYTF
d_gene: -
j_gene: TRBJ1-2
abundance: -
len: 16
v_gene: TRBV4-1

CDR3nt: TGTGCCAGCAGCCAGACGGGACTAGTCCGGGAGACCCAGTACTTC
CDR3aa: CASSQTGLVRETQYF
d_gene: TRBD2
j_gene: TRBJ2-5
abundance: -
len: 15
v_gene: TRBV13

CDR3nt: TGCGCCAGCAGCTCGCTGAGTCCAACTAATGAAAAACTGTTTTTT
CDR3aa: CASSSLSPTNEKLFF
d_gene: -
j_gene: TRBJ1-4
abundance: -
len: 15
v_gene: TRBV5-1

CDR3nt: TGTGCCAGCAGCGGCCAACGGGACGAGCAGTACTTC
CDR3aa: CASSGQRDEQYF
d_gene: -
j_gene: TRBJ2-7
abundance: once
len: 12
v_gene: TRBV7-6

CDR3nt: TGTGCCAGCAGCTTAGAGGGGACTAGCGGGCCAAAAACCGAGCAGTACTTC
CDR3aa: CASSLEGTSGPKTEQYF
d_gene: TRBD2
j_gene: TRBJ2-7
abundance: -
len: 17
v_gene: TRBV7-2

CDR3nt: TGCGCCAGCAGCTTGTGGGGGCGCGGTACTAATGAAAAACTGTTTTTT
CDR3aa: CASSLWGRGTNEKLFF
d_gene: -
j_gene: TRBJ1-4
abundance: -
len: 16
v_gene: TRBV5-1

CDR3nt: TGTGCCAGAAGCTTGGCTGTAGGCTCGCGGGTACCCCGGAGGAGCTCCTACAATGAGCAGTTCTTC
CDR3aa: CARSLAVGSRVPRRSSYNEQFF
d_gene: -
j_gene: TRBJ2-1
abundance: -
len: 22
v_gene: TRBV5-3

CDR3nt: TGTGCCAGCATCCGGACAGGGGAGTCCTACGAGCAGTACTTC
CDR3aa: CASIRTGESYEQYF
d_gene: TRBD1
j_gene: TRBJ2-7
abundance: once
len: 14
v_gene: TRBV6-1

CDR3nt: TGTGCCAGCAGCTTGGTCCCCAGGGGGTCGTCCTACGAGCAGTACTTC
CDR3aa: CASSLVPRGSSYEQYF
d_gene: TRBD1
j_gene: TRBJ2-7
abundance: -
len: 16
v_gene: TRBV7-6

CDR3nt: TGCAGTGCTAGCGCCTACGAGCAGTACTTC
CDR3aa: CSASAYEQYF
d_gene: -
j_gene: TRBJ2-7
abundance: -
len: 10
v_gene: TRBV20-1

CDR3nt: TGTGCCAGCAGTTTTTTTCGCGCAAACGAGCAGTACTTC
CDR3aa: CASSFFRANEQYF
d_gene: -
j_gene: TRBJ2-7
abundance: -
len: 13
v_gene: TRBV28

CDR3nt: TGTGCCAGCAGTCCATACCCCGGGTCCTACGAGCAGTACTTC
CDR3aa: CASSPYPGSYEQYF
d_gene: -
j_gene: TRBJ2-7
abundance: -
len: 14
v_gene: TRBV6-5

CDR3nt: TGTGCCAGCAGTGAAGGGACAGGGCATAGCAATCAGCCCCAGCATTTT
CDR3aa: CASSEGTGHSNQPQHF
d_gene: TRBD1
j_gene: TRBJ1-5
abundance: few
len: 16
v_gene: TRBV6-1

CDR3nt: TGTGCCAGCAGCTTAGGACAGCCTGGGGCCAACGGCCTGACTTTC
CDR3aa: CASSLGQPGANGLTF
d_gene: -
j_gene: TRBJ2-6
abundance: -
len: 15
v_gene: TRBV11-2

CDR3nt: TGTGCCAGCAGCTTACCGGGGGGGCAGGCAGATACGCAGTATTTT
CDR3aa: CASSLPGGQADTQYF
d_gene: TRBD2
j_gene: TRBJ2-3
abundance: -
len: 15
v_gene: TRBV5-4